This entry describes one TCR beta chain. The data are from a study of cytotoxic CD8 clonotypes in ibrutinib-treated CLL. V was pared by 8 bases and J by 1 base, with 5 bases between. Germline loops: CDR1 LGHNA, CDR2 YNFKEQ. This CDR3 is 11 amino acids long. The repertoire was sequenced with immunoSEQ multiplex PCR; TCRdb's copy has only in-frame clones and lacks some. The sample records tens of thousands of clones, about 70% being singletons. The chain couples TRBV4-2 to TRBJ1-1; the D is unclear. Sequenced material: PBMCs, taken after 24 months of ibrutinib treatment. This receptor was taken from a human donor with chronic lymphocytic leukemia. The CDR3 nucleotides are TGTGCCAGCGGGCAGAACACTGAAGCTTTCTTT. Translation gives CASGQNTEAFF.